This entry features one TCR beta chain sequence. CDR1 and CDR2 (germline): SEHNR, FQNEAQ (reference sequence). V lost 2 bases and J lost 3, with 14 bases in between. This CDR3 region has 16 residues. Methods used by the authors: Amplification from reference gene primers served as the basis for estimated nucleated cell counts. Produced via immunoSEQ multiplex PCR; TCRdb's table is partial and in-frame only. The V and J calls and clone size were taken over from that table, and D and trimming were inferred from the DNA. The table records approximately 89,000 clones, 80% of them present only once. This specimen belongs to a study of blood T cell repertoires in COVID-19. Study-wide context: The samples span acute and convalescent COVID-19 from the United States, Italy and Spain. From T cells, B-cell-depleted T cells, or PBMCs came the material, which was cDNA or gDNA.

The chain is built from TRBV7-9 and TRBJ1-5; the D gene is possibly TRBD1 (6 bases). Material: peripheral blood. The TCR originated in a human donor in a cohort sampled during active COVID-19. In nucleotides, the CDR3 is TGTGCCAGCAGCTTATCGGGCGGGGGGCCCAATCAGCCCCAGCATTTT. It is translated as CASSLSGGGPNQPQHF. Looking up the rest from reference TRBV7-9 and TRBJ1-5 gives the full variable domain: DTGVSQNPRHKITKRGQNVTFRCDPISEHNRLYWYRQTLGQGPEFLTYFQNEAQLEKSRLLSDRFSAERPKGSFSTLEIQRTEQGDSAMYLCASSLSGGGPNQPQHFGDGTRLSIL.